This TCR beta chain was recorded in a study of cytotoxic CD8 clonotypes in ibrutinib-treated CLL. Assay used: immunoSEQ multiplex PCR; TCRdb lists only in-frame clones, some missing. The sample lists 150,000 to 200,000 clones; approximately 80% were seen once. CDR3 length equals 16 residues. Germline lookup yields CDR1 LGHNA and CDR2 YSLEER. V was clipped by 0 bases and J by 5 bases, with 16 bases between them. The specimen comprised PBMCs, sampled after 24 months of ibrutinib treatment. The TCR sequence derives from a human donor with chronic lymphocytic leukemia. The J gene is TRBJ1-2, the V gene TRBV4-3; D perhaps matches TRBD1 (5 bases). This chain's CDR3 is CASSQEWGTGRYGYTF. In DNA, the CDR3 is TGCGCCAGCAGCCAAGAGTGGGGAACAGGACGGTATGGCTACACCTTC.